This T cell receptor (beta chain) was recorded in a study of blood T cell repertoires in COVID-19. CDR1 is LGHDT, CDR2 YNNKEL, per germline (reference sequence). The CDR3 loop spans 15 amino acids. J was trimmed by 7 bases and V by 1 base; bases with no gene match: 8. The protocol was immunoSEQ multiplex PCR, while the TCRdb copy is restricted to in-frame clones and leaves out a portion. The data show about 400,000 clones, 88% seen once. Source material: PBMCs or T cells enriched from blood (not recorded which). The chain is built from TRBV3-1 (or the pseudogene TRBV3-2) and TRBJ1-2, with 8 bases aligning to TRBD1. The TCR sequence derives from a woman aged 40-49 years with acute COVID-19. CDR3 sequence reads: CASSQVSTGASGYTF. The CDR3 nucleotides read TGTGCCAGCAGCCAAGTATCGACAGGGGCTTCTGGCTACACCTTC.